This T cell receptor beta chain was recorded in a study of blood T cell repertoires in COVID-19. The assay was immunoSEQ multiplex PCR, and TCRdb's table has in-frame clones only and misses some. The sample includes 50,000 or so clones, 79% of them seen just once. CDR3 size: 16 residues. Germline CDR1 reads SNHLY; CDR2 reads FYNNEI. Trimming removed 7 bases from V and 6 bases from J; junction bases left unmatched: 16. Sequenced input: peripheral blood. The clonotype comes from a man aged 70-80 years with acute or convalescent COVID-19. The V and J genes are TRBV2 and TRBJ1-2, with 8 nucleotides matching TRBD1. Here the CDR3 reads CASTASLPGQVDGYTF. The CDR3 DNA sequence: TGTGCCAGCACCGCATCATTACCGGGACAGGTGGATGGCTACACCTTC.